The rows below give T cell receptor beta chains drawn from one sample of a study of CD8 T cells in ankylosing spondylitis. MiXCR, applied by TCRdb to the 5' RACE reads, yields one record per CDR3 protein. This sample has some 200,000 distinct CDR3 sequences, with just under 7.5% found just once. Material for sequencing was blood, either unsorted or a sorted T cell fraction (not recorded which). These receptor sequences come from a male donor with ankylosing spondylitis. Both conserved end residues are part of each CDR3. Fields, in order: CDR3 length, clone size, J gene, V gene, D gene, CDR3 DNA, CDR3 protein. The D gene is left open where the match is weak. Size is stated for part of the rows, as once, few or many counts, or as a class when the clone is expanded.

14	many	TRBJ2-5	TRBV9	.	TGTGCCAGCAGCGCCTCTCTAGCAAGTGAGACCCAGTACTTC	CASSASLASETQYF
16	many	TRBJ2-7	TRBV3-1	.	TGTGCCAGCAGCCGGAATTCCGGGACATCTTCCTACGAGCAGTACTTC	CASSRNSGTSSYEQYF
15	many	TRBJ2-7	TRBV10-3	TRBD1	TGTGCCATCAGTGAACCCGGGACAGGGAAGAACGAGCAGTACTTC	CAISEPGTGKNEQYF
16	many	TRBJ2-1	TRBV11-1	.	TGTGCCAGCAGCCGTACCGGGACGGTCAAGTACAATGAGCAGTTCTTC	CASSRTGTVKYNEQFF
12	many	TRBJ2-7	TRBV6-6	.	TGTGCCAGCAGTGGGAGAATCTACGAGCAGTACTTC	CASSGRIYEQYF
11	many	TRBJ1-2	TRBV29-1	.	TGCAGCGTTGACAGAGACTATGGCTACACCTTC	CSVDRDYGYTF
16	many	TRBJ2-7	TRBV9	TRBD1	TGTGCCAGCAGCGGCCCCCTCGGACAGGGTACATACGAGCAGTACTTC	CASSGPLGQGTYEQYF
13	.	TRBJ2-2	TRBV24-1	TRBD2	TGTGCCATCGATAGCGGGGACACCGGGGAGCTGTTTTTT	CAIDSGDTGELFF
17	.	TRBJ2-1	TRBV6-8	TRBD2	TGTGCCAGCAGACTTGGACTAGTTGACACTTTGTACAATGAGCAGTTCTTC	CASRLGLVDTLYNEQFF
14	many	TRBJ2-5	TRBV20-1	TRBD2	TGCAGTGCTACGATGACGGGAGGTCAAGAGACCCAGTACTTC	CSATMTGGQETQYF
14	.	TRBJ2-1	TRBV20-1	TRBD1	TGCAGTGCCTACGACAGGGGAAACTACAATGAGCAGTTCTTC	CSAYDRGNYNEQFF
16	many	TRBJ2-7	TRBV7-2	.	TGTGCCAGCAGCTTTGCCATCTTTGGGGGCCCCTACGAGCAGTACTTC	CASSFAIFGGPYEQYF
14	once	TRBJ2-5	TRBV6-1	TRBD1	TGTGCCAGCATGGGGACAGGGGGCAGGGAGACCCAGTACTTC	CASMGTGGRETQYF
14	many	TRBJ2-1	TRBV7-9	TRBD1	TGTGCCAGCAGCGCGGGACAGGGCGGCAATGAGCAGTTCTTC	CASSAGQGGNEQFF
17	few	TRBJ2-3	TRBV7-2	.	TGTGCCAGCAGCTTATTCTCTTACAAGGCTAGCACAGATACGCAGTATTTT	CASSLFSYKASTDTQYF
19	many	TRBJ2-3	TRBV10-3	.	TGTGCCATCAGTGGTCCGCAGTACTTACAGGGGACTCCCGCAGATACGCAGTATTTT	CAISGPQYLQGTPADTQYF
14	.	TRBJ2-7	TRBV6-2/TRBV6-3	TRBD2	TGTGCCAGCAGCCGACCGGGACTACTTTACGAGCAGTACTTC	CASSRPGLLYEQYF
15	many	TRBJ2-7	TRBV5-5	TRBD1	TGTGCCAGCAGCATGTACAGACAGGGGGCTCAAGAGCAGTACTTC	CASSMYRQGAQEQYF
14	many	TRBJ1-2	TRBV5-6	TRBD1	TGTGCCAGCACCCCGGGACAGGCAAACTATGGCTACACCTTC	CASTPGQANYGYTF
16	few	TRBJ2-1	TRBV5-1	TRBD1	TGCGCCAGCAGCCACGGAACAGGGGTCAATTACAATGAGCAGTTCTTC	CASSHGTGVNYNEQFF
13	many	TRBJ2-7	TRBV7-8	TRBD1	TGTGCCAGCAGCACCGGGACAGCTTACGAGCAGTACTTC	CASSTGTAYEQYF
14	many	TRBJ2-5	TRBV12-3/TRBV12-4	.	TGTGCCAGCAGTTTAGCGCAGGGAAGAGAGACCCAGTACTTC	CASSLAQGRETQYF
15	.	TRBJ2-1	TRBV7-9	TRBD2	TGTGCCAGCAGCCGTACTAGCGGAACTACCAATGAGCAGTTCTTC	CASSRTSGTTNEQFF
21	many	TRBJ2-1	TRBV9	.	TGTGCCAGCAGCGAGAACCGGGACCCCCCTCCCGATGTGCCTTCCTACAATGAGCAGTTCTTC	CASSENRDPPPDVPSYNEQFF
16	many	TRBJ2-6	TRBV6-5	.	TGTGCCAGCAGCCCCCAAGGGCTAGCTGGGGCCAACGTCCTGACTTTC	CASSPQGLAGANVLTF
17	many	TRBJ2-1	TRBV5-1	TRBD2	TGCGCCAGCAGCCCGGCGGCTAGCGGGGACTACTACAATGAGCAGTTCTTC	CASSPAASGDYYNEQFF
15	.	TRBJ2-5	TRBV13	.	TGTGCCAGCAGCCGAGTTGCCCACTTCCAAGAGACCCAGTACTTC	CASSRVAHFQETQYF
12	many	TRBJ2-1	TRBV12-3/TRBV12-4	.	TGTGCCAGCATCCTAGGGGGGAATGAGCAGTTCTTC	CASILGGNEQFF
14	many	TRBJ2-7	TRBV4-1	.	TGCGCCAGCAGCCAAGCGGTGATCCCCTACGAGCAGTACTTC	CASSQAVIPYEQYF
15	few	TRBJ2-3	TRBV7-9	.	TGTGCCAGCAGCGCAAGTTTATCTAGCACAGATACGCAGTATTTT	CASSASLSSTDTQYF
14	many	TRBJ2-7	TRBV6-2/TRBV6-3	TRBD1	TGTGCCAGCAGTTACGGGGACAGGGGGAACGAGCAGTACTTC	CASSYGDRGNEQYF
15	few	TRBJ2-7	TRBV4-3	.	TGCGCCAGCAGCCAAGGTTGGCCAGGAACCTACGAGCAGTACTTC	CASSQGWPGTYEQYF
15	many	TRBJ2-7	TRBV4-1	TRBD2	TGCGCCAGCAGCCTAGCGGGAGACAGCTCCTACGAGCAGTACTTC	CASSLAGDSSYEQYF
15	few	TRBJ2-7	TRBV7-8	.	TGTGCCAGCAGCTTAGTGGGGGGGGGCCGGTTTGAGCAGTACTTC	CASSLVGGGRFEQYF
10	many	TRBJ1-6	TRBV6-6	.	TGTGCCACCGGGAATTCACCCCTCCACTTT	CATGNSPLHF
17	many	TRBJ1-1	TRBV25-1	.	TGTGCCAGCAGTGATATAAGGGCAGGGGTCGGGAACACTGAAGCTTTCTTT	CASSDIRAGVGNTEAFF
15	many	TRBJ2-5	TRBV20-1	TRBD2	TGCAGTGCGGAGACGGGACTAGCGGGAGAGGAGACCCAGTACTTC	CSAETGLAGEETQYF
17	once	TRBJ2-5	TRBV11-1	TRBD1	TGTGCCAGCAGCCGTCCCGGGACAGGGGGCGCGGGGGAGACCCAGTACTTC	CASSRPGTGGAGETQYF
15	many	TRBJ1-3	TRBV27	TRBD1	TGTGCCAGCAGCTGGGACAGGGCCCCCGGAAACACCATATATTTT	CASSWDRAPGNTIYF
17	many	TRBJ2-3	TRBV7-9	.	TGTGCCAGCAGCTCTTGGCGGACAGTCCGAACCGGAGATACGCAGTATTTT	CASSSWRTVRTGDTQYF
12	.	TRBJ2-7	TRBV25-1	.	TGTGCCAGCAGTGTTCAGGGGAGGGAGCAGTACTTC	CASSVQGREQYF
15	many	TRBJ2-4	TRBV28	.	TGTGCCAGCAGTTTGCCAGGGGAGGCCAAAAACATTCAGTACTTC	CASSLPGEAKNIQYF
13	many	TRBJ2-2	TRBV29-1	.	TGCAGCGTTGGTCAGGGGAACACCGGGGAGCTGTTTTTT	CSVGQGNTGELFF
14	.	TRBJ2-7	TRBV5-6	.	TGTGCCAGCAGGTCGCGGCATTCCATCTACGAGCAGTACTTC	CASRSRHSIYEQYF
10	.	TRBJ2-1	TRBV11-2	.	TGTGCCAGCTTCCGAGGGGAGCAGTTCTTC	CASFRGEQFF
17	many	TRBJ2-7	TRBV4-3	.	TGCGCCAGCAGCCCATCAACCAGTGTGGGGGATGGGTACGAGCAGTACTTC	CASSPSTSVGDGYEQYF
18	few	TRBJ1-1	TRBV2	.	TGTGCCAGCAGTGCCTTAATGACAGGTCTCCGGATGAACACTGAAGCTTTCTTT	CASSALMTGLRMNTEAFF
12	many	TRBJ1-1	TRBV20-1	.	TGCAGTGCTAGTCCAGAGGAGTTTGAAGCTTTCTTT	CSASPEEFEAFF
18	.	TRBJ1-2	TRBV20-1	TRBD1	TGCAGTGCTAGGAAACGCGCGGGACAGGCTCAAACTCTCTATGGCTACACCTTC	CSARKRAGQAQTLYGYTF
17	many	TRBJ2-6	TRBV9	.	TGTGCCAGCAGCGTAGGCCCTCGGGCTTCTGGGGCCAACGTCCTGACTTTC	CASSVGPRASGANVLTF
19	many	TRBJ2-7	TRBV12-5	TRBD1	TGTGCTAGTGGTTTGGCCACGGGACAGGGGCGCCCAGCTTTGTCCGAGCAGTACTTC	CASGLATGQGRPALSEQYF
12	many	TRBJ1-5	TRBV12-3/TRBV12-4	.	TGTGCCAGCAGTTCCAACCTCGAGCCCCAGCATTTT	CASSSNLEPQHF
12	many	TRBJ1-2	TRBV7-9	.	TGTGCCAGCAGCTTAGGCGTTCATGGCTACACCTTC	CASSLGVHGYTF
19	many	TRBJ2-1	TRBV6-2/TRBV6-3	TRBD2	TGTGCCAGCATCATGAAGGGGCTAGCGGTACCCGGCCCCTACAATGAGCAGTTCTTC	CASIMKGLAVPGPYNEQFF
17	many	TRBJ2-1	TRBV4-1	.	TGCGCCAGCAGCCAACGAGACGCGGTGAGCTCCTACAATGAGCAGTTCTTC	CASSQRDAVSSYNEQFF
16	few	TRBJ2-7	TRBV7-6	TRBD1	TGTGCCAGCAGCTTAGTGTCAGGGGGTTCACCCTACGAGCAGTACTTC	CASSLVSGGSPYEQYF
14	.	TRBJ2-7	TRBV9	.	TGTGCCAGCAGCGTAATGGCAGGATCCTACGAGCAGTACTTC	CASSVMAGSYEQYF